Here is one TCR beta chain with its context. The antigen is undetermined. The source of the sample is a study of cytomegalovirus exposure and HLA in healthy donors. Study details: Later analysis reported that the 130 or so validation repertoires shared the platform of the approximately 690 first-cohort repertoires. Study-level results: Rarity held for most TCR sequences, but there were some public TCRs that occurred in many donors. It was approximately 150 TCR beta chains that were listed as cytomegalovirus-associated.

Trimming cost V 2 bases and J 4 bases, with 5 bases left between them. The CDR3 runs to 13 residues. CDR1 is LGHNT, CDR2 FRNRAP, per germline. Libraries were prepared by immunoSEQ multiplex PCR; TCRdb keeps only in-frame clonotypes and omits some of them. The table shows 150,000 to 180,000 clones, with approximately 86% occurring only once. The sample comprised PBMCs. This sequence originates from a human donor in good health. This chain links TRBV12-5 with TRBJ2-2; no firm D call. CDR3 in amino acids: CASGLLLTGELFF. CDR3 coding DNA: TGTGCTAGTGGTTTGCTTCTCACCGGGGAGCTGTTTTTT.